The following is a T cell receptor beta chain sequence with its context. The sample originates from a study of blood T cell repertoires in COVID-19. On the study more broadly: Samples representing acute and convalescent COVID-19 were sourced from the United States, Italy and Spain. The cDNA or gDNA used as material had been derived from T cells, B-cell-depleted T cells, or PBMCs.

J was trimmed by 4 bases and V by 4 bases; bases with no gene match: 6. CDR3 length equals 13 residues. CDR1 is DFQATT, CDR2 SNEGSKA, per germline (reference sequence). In the authors' methods: Reference gene primer amplification gave estimated nucleated cell counts. Sequenced by immunoSEQ multiplex PCR; TCRdb stores in-frame clones only, minus some. The V and J calls and clone size are taken from that table; D and trimming were inferred from the DNA. Of roughly 300,000 clones in the sample, about 89% were seen once. The rearrangement links TRBV20-1 to TRBJ2-7; TRBD1 aligns across 8 bases. The origin of this receptor is a woman aged 45-60 years who had recovered from COVID-19. Sequences were obtained from peripheral blood. The CDR3 coding sequence is TGCAGTGCTAATGACAGGGGCGCATACGAGCAGTACTTC. Translation gives CSANDRGAYEQYF.